The text below deals with one T cell receptor beta chain. Its antigen is undetermined. Assay used: immunoSEQ multiplex PCR; TCRdb lists only in-frame clones, some missing. The top ten hold approximately 2.5% of the sample, which has more than 50,000 clones, about 91% seen once. This sample was taken from a study of T cell responses to AZD1222 COVID-19 vaccine. Study observations and caveats: Donors were chiefly white British, with a greater number of females, and clonal diversity was perhaps underestimated. Regions 160-218 and 743-854 held dominance among vaccine-associated CD4 TCRs, which spanned spike.

Germline lookup yields CDR1 SGHRS and CDR2 YFSETQ. Trimming left V 0 bases short and J 1 base short, with 11 bases between. The CDR3 is made up of 15 amino acids. This TCR was recovered from an adult who received the AZD1222 COVID-19 vaccine. The sequencing used peripheral blood, collected 28 days after the second AZD1222 dose. This sequence joins TRBV5-1 and TRBJ2-7; D is ambiguous. The DNA of the CDR3 is TGCGCCAGCAGCTTGGGAGGCGCTCGGTCCTACGAGCAGTACTTC. Translated: CASSLGGARSYEQYF.